Presented here are 13 T cell receptor beta chains from one specimen sequenced in a study of cytomegalovirus exposure and HLA in healthy donors. Vbeta (60) and Jbeta (13) primers were used in the PCR. Data came from immunoSEQ multiplex PCR; TCRdb stores just in-frame clones and leaves some out. The table includes about 190,000 clones, approximately 80% detected once. The sequenced sample consisted of PBMCs. The source is a man aged 35-49 years in good health and CMV-seropositive.

This sequence joins TRBV5-1 and TRBJ2-5, with 8 bases aligning to TRBD1. The V segment lost 0 bases and the J segment 7 bases; nucleotides outside the gene matches: 5. In germline, CDR1 is SGHRS, CDR2 YFSETQ. This CDR3 has 14 amino acids. This chain's CDR3 is CASSLETGEGTQYF. CDR3 in DNA: TGCGCCAGCAGCTTGGAGACAGGGGAAGGGACCCAGTACTTC. Using reference TRBV5-1 and TRBJ2-5 for the parts outside the CDR3, the full variable domain is KAGVTQTPRYLIKTRGQQVTLSCSPISGHRSVSWYQQTPGQGLQFLFEYFSETQRNKGNFPGRFSGRQFSNSRSEMNVSTLELGDSALYLCASSLETGEGTQYFGPGTRLLVL.

This clone was seen more than once but under ten times. The V gene is TRBV11-2, the J gene TRBJ1-5; weak D call: TRBD1 (5 bases). This CDR3 has 20 residues. With 0 bases removed from V and 0 bases from J, the gap between germline ends came to 21 bases. CDR1 and CDR2 (germline): SGHAT, FQNNGV. CDR3: CASSLDPRTPRPYSNQPQHF. Here the CDR3 DNA reads TGTGCCAGCAGCTTAGATCCCCGGACACCCCGACCCTATAGCAATCAGCCCCAGCATTTT.

This clone was observed a few times. The chain employs TRBV29-1 and TRBJ1-1; 8 bases match TRBD1. Germline trimming cut 8 bases from V and 5 bases from J; bases unmatched to any gene: 10. Germline CDR1 SQVTM, CDR2 ANQGSEA. The length of the CDR3 is 13 residues. This CDR3 reads CSYYGTGGTEAFF. The CDR3, as DNA: TGCAGCTATTACGGGACAGGCGGTACTGAAGCTTTCTTT.

The chain couples TRBV11-2 to TRBJ2-1; 8 nucleotides match TRBD2. The CDR3 is 16 residues long. CDR1 and CDR2 from the germline V gene are SGHAT and FQNNGV. V gave up 4 bases and J gave up 3 bases; unmatched junction bases: 8. CDR3 sequence: CASSWNLAGNYNEQFF. The CDR3 nucleotides read TGTGCCAGCAGCTGGAACTTAGCGGGGAACTACAATGAGCAGTTCTTC.

The chain couples TRBV7-2 to TRBJ2-3; TRBD2 might be the D (5 bases). The CDR3 has 15 residues. V lost 1 base and J 4 bases, leaving 12 bases between the germline ends. Looked up from germline, CDR1 is SGHTA and CDR2 is FQGNSA. The CDR3 sequence is CASSLVGGPADTQYF. DNA of the CDR3: TGTGCCAGCAGCTTAGTCGGCGGGCCGGCAGATACGCAGTATTTT.

The chain couples TRBV4-1 to TRBJ2-3; 8 bases match TRBD2. This CDR3 comprises 15 residues. Trimming cost V 2 bases and J 3 bases; bases outside gene matches: 4. Germline assignment: CDR1 MGHRA and CDR2 YSYEKL. The CDR3 loop is CASSQLAGWTDTQYF. The CDR3 coding sequence is TGCGCCAGCAGCCAATTAGCGGGATGGACAGATACGCAGTATTTT.

The chain links TRBV5-1 to TRBJ2-1, with 8 bases matching TRBD2. The V segment lost 0 bases and the J segment 0 bases; nucleotides outside the gene matches: 11. The CDR3 covers 19 residues. CDR1 is SGHRS and CDR2 is YFSETQ in the germline V gene. CDR3 sequence: CASSLDRGGLRSSYNEQFF. DNA for the CDR3: TGCGCCAGCAGCTTGGACCGGGGGGGCCTCAGGAGCTCCTACAATGAGCAGTTCTTC.

Only one count was recorded for this clone. The chain links TRBV5-1 to TRBJ2-2; the D is unclear. Germline V gene sequence: CDR1 SGHRS, CDR2 YFSETQ. V lost 0 bases and J 0 bases, leaving 9 bases between the germline ends. The CDR3 runs to 16 residues. The CDR3 DNA follows: TGCGCCAGCAGCTTGGTCCGCCAGGCGAACACCGGGGAGCTGTTTTTT. Protein sequence: CASSLVRQANTGELFF.

The chain joins TRBV6-1 to TRBJ1-2, with 9 bases fitting TRBD1. The CDR3 sequence is 14 residues long. Germline loops: CDR1 MNHNS, CDR2 SASEGT. Trimming took 7 bases from V and 2 from J; bases not matched to a gene: 5. CDR3 protein: CASKAGTGNYGYTF. Here the CDR3 DNA reads TGTGCCAGCAAAGCCGGGACAGGGAACTATGGCTACACCTTC.

The V and J genes are TRBV6-1 and TRBJ2-7; 13 bases align to TRBD2. Germline lookup yields CDR1 MNHNS and CDR2 SASEGT. The CDR3 extends over 14 amino acids. J lost 5 bases, V lost 4 bases, and 2 bases had no gene match. The CDR3 bases are TGTGCCAGCAGTGGACTAGCGGGAGGCCACGAGCAGTACTTC. Amino acid sequence: CASSGLAGGHEQYF.

This clone was detected only once. This chain joins TRBV18 and TRBJ1-1; possibly TRBD1 for D (5 bases). The CDR3 is made up of 13 amino acids. Germline loops: CDR1 KGHSH, CDR2 LQKENI. V was shortened by 4 bases and J by 5 bases, with 11 bases between the two germline ends. CDR3 coding DNA: TGTGCCAGCTCACTAGGGGAAGGTACTGAAGCTTTCTTT. Protein product: CASSLGEGTEAFF.

The V and J genes are TRBV13 and TRBJ2-7, with 7 bases aligning to TRBD1. The CDR3 has 15 residues. Unmatched junction bases numbered 11, after V lost 2 bases and J lost 7 bases. Germline V gene sequence: CDR1 PRHDT, CDR2 FYEKMQ (reference sequence). This CDR3 is CASSLRGRGSWEQYF. The DNA for the CDR3 is TGTGCCAGCAGCTTAAGGGGCAGGGGGTCCTGGGAGCAGTACTTC.

The CDR3 loop reads CASSSYFELSGANVLTF. Written as DNA, the CDR3 is TGTGCCAGTAGTTCCTACTTCGAACTCTCTGGGGCCAACGTCCTGACTTTC. The chain employs TRBV19 and TRBJ2-6; D call uncertain. The germline gives CDR1 LNHDA, CDR2 SQIVND (reference sequence). CDR3 length: 17 residues. Trimming pared 5 bases from V and 0 bases from J, leaving 14 bases between.